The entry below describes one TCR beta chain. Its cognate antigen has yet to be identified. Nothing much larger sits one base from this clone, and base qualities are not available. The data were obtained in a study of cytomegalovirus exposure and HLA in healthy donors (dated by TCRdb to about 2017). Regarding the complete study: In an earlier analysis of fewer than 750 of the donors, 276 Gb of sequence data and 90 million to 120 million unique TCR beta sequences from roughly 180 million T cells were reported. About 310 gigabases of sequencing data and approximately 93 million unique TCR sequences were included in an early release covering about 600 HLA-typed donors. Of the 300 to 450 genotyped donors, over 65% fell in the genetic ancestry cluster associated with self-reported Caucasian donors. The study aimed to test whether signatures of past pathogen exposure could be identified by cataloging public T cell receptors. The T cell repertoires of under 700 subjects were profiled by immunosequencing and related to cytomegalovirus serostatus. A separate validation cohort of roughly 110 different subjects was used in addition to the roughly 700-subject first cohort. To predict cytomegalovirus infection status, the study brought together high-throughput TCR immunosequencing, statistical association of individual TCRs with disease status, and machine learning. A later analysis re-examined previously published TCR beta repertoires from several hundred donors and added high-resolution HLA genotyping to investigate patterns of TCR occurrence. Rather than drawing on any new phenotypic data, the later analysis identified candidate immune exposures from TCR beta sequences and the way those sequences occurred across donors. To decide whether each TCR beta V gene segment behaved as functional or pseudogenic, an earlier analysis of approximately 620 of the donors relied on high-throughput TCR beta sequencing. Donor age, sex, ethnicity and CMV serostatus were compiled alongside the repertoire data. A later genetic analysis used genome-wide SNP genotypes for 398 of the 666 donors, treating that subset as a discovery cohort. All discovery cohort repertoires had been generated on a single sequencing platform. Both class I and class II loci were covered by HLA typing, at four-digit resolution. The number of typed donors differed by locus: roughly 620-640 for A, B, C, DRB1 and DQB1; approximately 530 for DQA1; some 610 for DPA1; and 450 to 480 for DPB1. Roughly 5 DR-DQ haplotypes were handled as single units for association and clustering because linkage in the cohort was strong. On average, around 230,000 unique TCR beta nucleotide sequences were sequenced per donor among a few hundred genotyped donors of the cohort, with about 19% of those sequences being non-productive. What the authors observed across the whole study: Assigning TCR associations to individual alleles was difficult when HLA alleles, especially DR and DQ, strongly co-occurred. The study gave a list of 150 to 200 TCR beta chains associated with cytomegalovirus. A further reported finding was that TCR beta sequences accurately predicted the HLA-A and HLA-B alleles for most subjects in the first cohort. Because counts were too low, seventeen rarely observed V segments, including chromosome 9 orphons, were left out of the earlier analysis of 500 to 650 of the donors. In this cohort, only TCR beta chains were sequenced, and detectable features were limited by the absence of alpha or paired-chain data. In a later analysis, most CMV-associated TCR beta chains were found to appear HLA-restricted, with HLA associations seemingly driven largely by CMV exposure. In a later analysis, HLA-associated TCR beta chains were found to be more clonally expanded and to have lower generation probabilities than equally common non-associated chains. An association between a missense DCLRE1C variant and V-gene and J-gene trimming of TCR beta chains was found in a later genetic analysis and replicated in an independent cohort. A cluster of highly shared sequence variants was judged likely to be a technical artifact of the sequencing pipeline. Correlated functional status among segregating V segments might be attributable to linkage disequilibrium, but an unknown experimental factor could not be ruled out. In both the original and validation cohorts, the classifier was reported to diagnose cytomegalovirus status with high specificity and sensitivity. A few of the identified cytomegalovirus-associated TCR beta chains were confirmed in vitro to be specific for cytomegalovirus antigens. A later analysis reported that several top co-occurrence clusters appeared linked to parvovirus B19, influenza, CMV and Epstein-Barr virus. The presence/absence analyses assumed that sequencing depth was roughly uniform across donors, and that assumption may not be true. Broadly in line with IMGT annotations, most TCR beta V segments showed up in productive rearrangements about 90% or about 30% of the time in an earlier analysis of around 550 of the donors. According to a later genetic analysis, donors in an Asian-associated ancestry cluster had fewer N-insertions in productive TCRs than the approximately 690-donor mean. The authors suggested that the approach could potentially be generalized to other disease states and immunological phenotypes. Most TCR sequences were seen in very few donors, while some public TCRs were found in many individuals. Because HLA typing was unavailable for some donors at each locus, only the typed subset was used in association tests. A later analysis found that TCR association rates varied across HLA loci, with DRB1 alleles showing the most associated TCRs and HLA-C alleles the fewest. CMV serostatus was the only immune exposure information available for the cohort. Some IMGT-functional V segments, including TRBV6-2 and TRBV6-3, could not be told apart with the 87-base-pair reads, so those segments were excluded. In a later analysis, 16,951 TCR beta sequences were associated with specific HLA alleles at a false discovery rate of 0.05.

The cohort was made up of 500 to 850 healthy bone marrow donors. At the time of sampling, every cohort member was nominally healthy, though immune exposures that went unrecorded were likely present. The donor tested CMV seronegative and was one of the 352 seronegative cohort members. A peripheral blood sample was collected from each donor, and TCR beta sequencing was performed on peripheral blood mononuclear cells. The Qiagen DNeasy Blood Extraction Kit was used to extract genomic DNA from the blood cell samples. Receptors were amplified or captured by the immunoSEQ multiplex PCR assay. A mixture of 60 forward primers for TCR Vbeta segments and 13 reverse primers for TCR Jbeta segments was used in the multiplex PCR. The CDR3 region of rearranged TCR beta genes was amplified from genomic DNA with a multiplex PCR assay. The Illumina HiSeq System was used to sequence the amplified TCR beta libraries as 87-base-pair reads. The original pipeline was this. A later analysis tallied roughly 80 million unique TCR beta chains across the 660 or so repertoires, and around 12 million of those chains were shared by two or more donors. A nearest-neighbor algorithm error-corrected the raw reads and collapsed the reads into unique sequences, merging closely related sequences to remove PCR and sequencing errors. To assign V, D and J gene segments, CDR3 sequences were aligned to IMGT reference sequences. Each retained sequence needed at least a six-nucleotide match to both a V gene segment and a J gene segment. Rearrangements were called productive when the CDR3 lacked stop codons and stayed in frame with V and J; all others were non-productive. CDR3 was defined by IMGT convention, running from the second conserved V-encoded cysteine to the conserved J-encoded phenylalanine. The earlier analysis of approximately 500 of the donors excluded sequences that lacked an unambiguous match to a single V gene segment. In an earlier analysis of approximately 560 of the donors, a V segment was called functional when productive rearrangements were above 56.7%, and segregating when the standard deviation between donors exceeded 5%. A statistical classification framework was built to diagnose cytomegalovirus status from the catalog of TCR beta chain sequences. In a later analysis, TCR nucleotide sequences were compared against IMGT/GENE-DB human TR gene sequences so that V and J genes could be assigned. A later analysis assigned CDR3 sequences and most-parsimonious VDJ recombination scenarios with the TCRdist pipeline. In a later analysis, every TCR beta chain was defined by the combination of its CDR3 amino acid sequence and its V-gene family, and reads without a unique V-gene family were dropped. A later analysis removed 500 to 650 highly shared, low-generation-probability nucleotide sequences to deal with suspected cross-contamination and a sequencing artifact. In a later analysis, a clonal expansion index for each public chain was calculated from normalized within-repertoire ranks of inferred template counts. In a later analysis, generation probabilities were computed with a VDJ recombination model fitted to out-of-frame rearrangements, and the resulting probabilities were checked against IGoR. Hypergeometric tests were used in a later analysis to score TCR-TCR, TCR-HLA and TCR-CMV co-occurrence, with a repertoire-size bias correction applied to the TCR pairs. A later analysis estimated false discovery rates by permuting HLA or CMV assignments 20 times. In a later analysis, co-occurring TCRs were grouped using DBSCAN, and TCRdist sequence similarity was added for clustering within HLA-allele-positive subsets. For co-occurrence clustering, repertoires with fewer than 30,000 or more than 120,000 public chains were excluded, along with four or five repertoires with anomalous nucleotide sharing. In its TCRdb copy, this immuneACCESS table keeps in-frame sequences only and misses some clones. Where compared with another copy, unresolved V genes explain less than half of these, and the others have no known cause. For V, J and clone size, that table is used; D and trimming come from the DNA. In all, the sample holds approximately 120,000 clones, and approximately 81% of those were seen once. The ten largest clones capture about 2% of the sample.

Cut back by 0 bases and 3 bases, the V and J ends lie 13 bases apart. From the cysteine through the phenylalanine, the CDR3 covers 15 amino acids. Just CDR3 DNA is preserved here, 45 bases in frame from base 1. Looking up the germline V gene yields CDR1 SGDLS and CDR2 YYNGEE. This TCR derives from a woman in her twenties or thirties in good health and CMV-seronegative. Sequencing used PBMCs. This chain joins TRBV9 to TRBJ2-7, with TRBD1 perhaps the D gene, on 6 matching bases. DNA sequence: TGTGCCAGCAGCGTAGGTCCGGACAGTGACTACGAGCAGTACTTC. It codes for CASSVGPDSDYEQYF.